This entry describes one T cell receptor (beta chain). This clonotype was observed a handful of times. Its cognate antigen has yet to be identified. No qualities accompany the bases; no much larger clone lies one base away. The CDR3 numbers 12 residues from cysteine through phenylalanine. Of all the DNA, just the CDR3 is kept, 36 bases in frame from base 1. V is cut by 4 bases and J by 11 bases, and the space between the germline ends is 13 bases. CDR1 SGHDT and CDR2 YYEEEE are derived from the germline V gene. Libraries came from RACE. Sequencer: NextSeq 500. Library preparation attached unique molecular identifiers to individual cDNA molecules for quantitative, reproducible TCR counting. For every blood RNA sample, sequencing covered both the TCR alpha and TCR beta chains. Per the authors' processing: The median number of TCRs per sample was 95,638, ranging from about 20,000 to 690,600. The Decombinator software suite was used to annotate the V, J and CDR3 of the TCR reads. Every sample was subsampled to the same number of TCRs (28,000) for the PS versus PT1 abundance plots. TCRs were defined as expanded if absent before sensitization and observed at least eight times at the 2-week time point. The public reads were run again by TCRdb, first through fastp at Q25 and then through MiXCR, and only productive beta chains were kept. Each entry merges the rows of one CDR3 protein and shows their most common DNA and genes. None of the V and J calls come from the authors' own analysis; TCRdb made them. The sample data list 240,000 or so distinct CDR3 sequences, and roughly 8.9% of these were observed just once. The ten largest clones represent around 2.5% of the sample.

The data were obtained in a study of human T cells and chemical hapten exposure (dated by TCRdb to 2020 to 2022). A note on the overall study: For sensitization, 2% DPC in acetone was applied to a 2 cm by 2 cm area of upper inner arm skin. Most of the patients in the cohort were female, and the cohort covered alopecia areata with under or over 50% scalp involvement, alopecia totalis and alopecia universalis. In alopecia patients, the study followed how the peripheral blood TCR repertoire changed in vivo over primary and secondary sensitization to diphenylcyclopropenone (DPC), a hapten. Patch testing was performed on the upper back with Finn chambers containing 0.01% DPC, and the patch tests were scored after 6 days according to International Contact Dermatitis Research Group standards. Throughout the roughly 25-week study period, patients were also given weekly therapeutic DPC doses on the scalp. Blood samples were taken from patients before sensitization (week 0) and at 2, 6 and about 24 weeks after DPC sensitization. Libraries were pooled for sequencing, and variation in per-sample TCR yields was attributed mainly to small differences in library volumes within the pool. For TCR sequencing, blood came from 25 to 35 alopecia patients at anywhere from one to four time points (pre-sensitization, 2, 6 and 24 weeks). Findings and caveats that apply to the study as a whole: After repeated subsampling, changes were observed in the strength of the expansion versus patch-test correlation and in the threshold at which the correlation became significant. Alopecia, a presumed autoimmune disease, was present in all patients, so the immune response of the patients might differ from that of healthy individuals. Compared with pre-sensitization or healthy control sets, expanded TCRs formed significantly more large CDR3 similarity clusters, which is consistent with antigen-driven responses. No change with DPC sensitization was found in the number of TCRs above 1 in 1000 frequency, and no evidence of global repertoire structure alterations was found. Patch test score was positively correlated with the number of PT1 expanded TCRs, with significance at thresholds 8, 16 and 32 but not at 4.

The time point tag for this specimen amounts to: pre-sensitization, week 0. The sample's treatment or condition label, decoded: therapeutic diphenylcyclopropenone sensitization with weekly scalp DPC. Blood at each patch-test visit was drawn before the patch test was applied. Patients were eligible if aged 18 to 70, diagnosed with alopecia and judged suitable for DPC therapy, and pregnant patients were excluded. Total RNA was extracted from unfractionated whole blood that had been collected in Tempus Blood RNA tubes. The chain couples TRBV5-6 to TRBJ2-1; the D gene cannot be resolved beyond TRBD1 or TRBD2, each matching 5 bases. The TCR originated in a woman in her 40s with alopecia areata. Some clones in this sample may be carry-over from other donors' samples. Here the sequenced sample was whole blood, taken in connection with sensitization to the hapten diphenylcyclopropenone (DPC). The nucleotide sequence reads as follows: TGTGCCAGCAGCCACCCCGGGGACCAGCAGTTCTTC. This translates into CASSHPGDQQFF.